Shown below are 27 T cell receptor beta chains from a single sample sequenced in a study of T cells after yellow fever vaccination. TCRdb reprocessed the 5' RACE reads via MiXCR and lists one record per CDR3 protein. The table lists some 290,000 distinct CDR3 sequences, around 10% of them singletons. The input for sequencing was CD4+ T cells sorted from PBMCs, taken 45 days after the yellow fever booster vaccination. Receptors were obtained from a man aged 18 to 29 who received the YFV17D yellow fever vaccine.

This clonotype was detected a few times. The chain has TRBV11-2 and TRBJ2-7; tentative D call: TRBD1 (6 bases). V was pared by 4 bases and J by 4 bases, with 11 bases between. Germline CDR1 is SGHAT and CDR2 is FQNNGV. The CDR3 consists of 13 residues. The CDR3 spells CASSSNRVYEQYF. The CDR3 DNA follows: TGTGCCAGCAGCTCGAACAGGGTTTACGAGCAGTACTTC. The entire variable domain, with the rest obtained from reference TRBV11-2 and TRBJ2-7, is as follows: EAGVAQSPRYKIIEKRQSVAFWCNPISGHATLYWYQQILGQGPKLLIQFQNNGVVDDSQLPKDRFSAERLKGVDSTLKIQPAKLEDSAVYLCASSSNRVYEQYFGPGTRLTVT.

This clonotype came up a few times. The J gene is TRBJ2-5, the V gene TRBV5-1, with D maybe TRBD1 (7 bases). V lost 5 bases and J 4 bases, leaving 18 bases between the germline ends. Germline V lookup: CDR1 SGHRS, CDR2 YFSETQ. The CDR3 has 15 amino acids. The chain's CDR3 is CASRDQGGSGETQYF. As DNA, the CDR3 is TGCGCCAGCAGAGACCAGGGGGGCTCGGGAGAGACCCAGTACTTC.

The chain combines TRBV7-2 with TRBJ2-5; D is undetermined. CDR1 is SGHTA, CDR2 FQGNSA, per germline. This CDR3 is built from 13 residues. V was pared by 4 bases and J by 0 bases, with 6 bases between. CDR3 residues: CASSSAHQETQYF. The CDR3 DNA sequence: TGTGCCAGCAGCTCAGCACACCAAGAGACCCAGTACTTC.

The V and J genes are TRBV12-3 or TRBV12-4 and TRBJ2-6; the D is unclear. This CDR3 contains 13 residues. Trimming removed 6 bases from V and 5 bases from J, with 8 bases in between. CDR3 bases: TGTGCCAGCAGCCTCGTTTGGGCCAACGTCCTGACTTTC. Translated: CASSLVWANVLTF.

This clonotype was seen repeatedly, ten times or more. Mismatch with germline at one junction end may stem from a read error. This chain links TRBV7-2 with TRBJ2-3; D is possibly TRBD1 or TRBD2 (5 bases each). The CDR3 spans 15 residues. Germline CDR1 SGHTA, CDR2 FQGNSA. CDR3 coding DNA: TGCGCCAGCAGCTTGGTGGGACCCGGCACAGATACGCAGTATTTT. The encoded protein is CASSLVGPGTDTQYF.

The genes are TRBV28 and TRBJ2-4, with TRBD1 as a possible D gene (6 bases). With 4 bases removed from V and 7 bases from J, the gap between germline ends came to 8 bases. From germline, CDR1 is MDHEN and CDR2 SYDVKM. This CDR3 is built from 12 residues. DNA of the CDR3: TGTGCCAGCAGTTACAGGGTGAACATTCAGTACTTC. Translating gives CASSYRVNIQYF.

In its sample, this clonotype was seen a few times. This chain joins TRBV6-5 and TRBJ1-6, with D unclear. Per germline, CDR1 MNHEY and CDR2 SVGAGI. The CDR3 runs to 13 residues. V was shortened by 2 bases and J by 9 bases, with 8 bases between the two germline ends. The chain's CDR3 is CASSYADRSPLHF. For the CDR3, the DNA is TGTGCCAGCAGTTACGCCGATCGTTCACCCCTCCACTTT.

The V call is TRBV9, the J call TRBJ1-5, with D perhaps TRBD1 (6 bases). CDR3 length equals 15 residues. The V gene's germline CDR1 is SGDLS and CDR2 YYNGEE. The V end was cut by 3 bases, the J end by 6 bases, with 16 bases between. The CDR3 coding sequence is TGTGCCAGCAGCGCGGACCTGGGGGGCGGTCAGCCCCAGCATTTT. It translates to CASSADLGGGQPQHF.

V usage is TRBV5-4 and J usage is TRBJ2-5; D possibly corresponds to TRBD1 (6 bases). Germline V gene data show CDR1 as SGHNT and CDR2 as YYREEE (reference sequence). This CDR3 comprises 15 residues. V lost 0 bases and J 1 base, leaving 10 bases between the germline ends. The CDR3 spells CASSLVGAIQETQYF. The DNA of the CDR3 is TGTGCCAGCAGCTTGGTGGGGGCTATCCAAGAGACCCAGTACTTC.

This clonotype was seen a few times. The rearrangement uses TRBV7-2 and TRBJ2-1; D gene uncertain. With 5 bases removed from V and 10 bases from J, the gap between germline ends came to 9 bases. There are 11 residues in the CDR3. Germline V CDR1 and CDR2: SGHTA, FQGNSA. The CDR3 bases are TGTGCCAGCAGCGCCTGGTCCGAGCAGTTCTTC. Protein product: CASSAWSEQFF.

The rearrangement uses TRBV7-2 and TRBJ1-4, with 8 bases matching TRBD1. Trimming cost V 5 bases and J 16 bases; bases outside gene matches: 15. Germline V lookup: CDR1 SGHTA, CDR2 FQGNSA. This CDR3 is built from 14 residues. Here the CDR3 DNA reads TGTGCCAGCAGCGCCGACAGGGGCCCGTATATTCCGTTTTTT. It translates to CASSADRGPYIPFF.

This clonotype has a count of ten or more. This chain links TRBV11-2 with TRBJ2-3; tentative D call: TRBD2 (7 bases). Germline V gene sequence: CDR1 SGHAT, CDR2 FQNNGV. This CDR3 contains 17 residues. The germline V and J ends were trimmed by 3 bases and 4 bases, with 20 bases remaining between them. This CDR3 is CASSFLASGGAADTQYF. Here the CDR3 DNA reads TGTGCCAGCAGCTTCTTAGCATCTGGGGGGGCCGCAGATACGCAGTATTTT. Variable domain in full (rest from reference TRBV11-2 and TRBJ2-3): EAGVAQSPRYKIIEKRQSVAFWCNPISGHATLYWYQQILGQGPKLLIQFQNNGVVDDSQLPKDRFSAERLKGVDSTLKIQPAKLEDSAVYLCASSFLASGGAADTQYFGPGTRLTVL.

The sample holds a few counts of this clonotype. This chain links TRBV7-9 with TRBJ1-1, with D uncertain. The CDR3 runs 12 residues. Trimming took off 3 bases at V and 11 bases at J, with 13 bases between the two ends. Germline CDR1 reads SEHNR; CDR2 reads FQNEAQ (reference sequence). Here the CDR3 DNA reads TGTGCCAGCAGCTTGCCCCCAAACGGGGCTTTCTTT. Protein: CASSLPPNGAFF.

This clonotype was observed at least ten times. The chain uses TRBV5-1 and TRBJ2-5; maybe TRBD2 (6 bases). The CDR3 length is 15 residues. Germline V lookup: CDR1 SGHRS, CDR2 YFSETQ. V dropped 2 bases and J dropped 3 bases, with 14 bases sitting between them. CDR3: CASSLLPGVKETQYF. DNA of the CDR3: TGCGCCAGCAGCTTACTTCCGGGAGTCAAAGAGACCCAGTACTTC.

This clonotype came up a few times. The chain recombines TRBV12-3 or TRBV12-4 with TRBJ2-2, with D uncertain. The CDR3 is 16 amino acids. The ends were cut back, 7 bases at V and 2 bases at J, with 17 bases in the middle. CDR3 in amino acids: CASTPGQVRNTGELFF. CDR3 bases: TGTGCCAGCACCCCCGGGCAGGTACGCAACACCGGGGAGCTGTTTTTT.

The CDR3 here is CASSFLSGQSYEQYV. In DNA form, the CDR3 reads TGTGCCAGCAGCTTTCTATCGGGACAGTCCTACGAGCAGTACGTC. The V and J genes are TRBV11-2 and TRBJ2-7, with TRBD1 matching 7 bases. The CDR3 has 15 amino acids. V lost 3 bases and J lost 1; bases outside the gene matches: 6. CDR1 SGHAT and CDR2 FQNNGV come from the germline V gene.

The gene calls are TRBV4-1 and TRBJ2-1, with D tentatively TRBD1 (7 bases). Trimming removed 1 base from V and 4 bases from J, with 14 bases in between. The CDR3 loop spans 16 amino acids. The germline V gene has CDR1 MGHRA and CDR2 YSYEKL. The CDR3, as DNA: TGCGCCAGCAGCCAAGCCCCAGGGGGGATGTACAATGAGCAGTTCTTC. This encodes CASSQAPGGMYNEQFF.

This clonotype was detected only a few times. The chain links TRBV18 to TRBJ2-5; D is perhaps TRBD2 (6 bases). V dropped 6 bases and J dropped 4 bases, with 18 bases sitting between them. This CDR3 is built from 15 residues. CDR1 is KGHSH and CDR2 is LQKENI in the germline V gene. The CDR3 sequence is CASSPGTLGGETQYF. The CDR3 nucleotides read TGTGCCAGCTCGCCCGGGACCTTGGGGGGAGAGACCCAGTACTTC.

This clonotype was seen ten or more times. The gene calls are TRBV6-2 or TRBV6-3 and TRBJ1-2; 7 bases are shared with TRBD1. The junction had 7 bases not matched to a gene; V was cut back by 7 bases and J by 2 bases. Germline loops: CDR1 MNHEY, CDR2 SVGEGT. The CDR3 contains 14 residues. The CDR3 DNA is TGTGCCAGCACCGAACCCAGGGGGAACTATGGCTACACCTTC. Its translation is CASTEPRGNYGYTF.

This clonotype was seen a few times. The chain has TRBV19 and TRBJ2-7; D is ambiguous. V lost 6 bases and J 8 bases, leaving 17 bases between the germline ends. The CDR3 spans 13 residues. Germline CDR1 LNHDA, CDR2 SQIVND (reference sequence). Written as DNA, the CDR3 is TGTGCCAGTAGCTCGCAGCCGATCCAGAAGCAGTACTTC. Translated, it gives CASSSQPIQKQYF. Full variable domain (missing parts from reference TRBV19 and TRBJ2-7): DGGITQSPKYLFRKEGQNVTLSCEQNLNHDAMYWYRQDPGQGLRLIYYSQIVNDFQKGDIAEGYSVSREKKESFPLTVTSAQKNPTAFYLCASSSQPIQKQYFGPGTRLTVT.

The rearrangement joins TRBV5-1 to TRBJ2-4, with 7 bases lining up with TRBD1. The germline V gene encodes CDR1 SGHRS and CDR2 YFSETQ. V lost 3 bases, J lost 3 bases, and 6 bases stayed unmatched. The CDR3 runs 15 residues. The CDR3 nucleotides are TGCGCCAGCAGCTCGGGACAGTTCGGCAAAAACATTCAGTACTTC. Its protein product is CASSSGQFGKNIQYF.

J is TRBJ2-4 and V is TRBV7-3; D remains ambiguous. The V end lost 5 bases, the J end lost 6 bases, and 14 bases lay between the germline ends. Germline V lookup: CDR1 SGHTA, CDR2 FQGTGA. CDR3 length: 14 amino acids. CDR3 amino acids: CASSPNRDGNIQYF. The DNA of the CDR3 is TGTGCCAGCAGCCCAAACAGAGACGGAAACATTCAGTACTTC.

This chain connects TRBV20-1 to TRBJ2-3, with D unresolved. This CDR3 contains 13 residues. The V gene lost 5 bases and the J gene lost 5 bases, with 14 bases spanning the gap. Germline lookup yields CDR1 DFQATT and CDR2 SNEGSKA (reference sequence). This CDR3 reads CSASISVVDTQYF. The CDR3 bases are TGCAGTGCTTCTATTTCAGTAGTAGATACGCAGTATTTT.

The sample holds a few counts of this clonotype. The V and J genes are TRBV5-1 and TRBJ2-7, with 10 bases fitting TRBD2. Germline V gene sequence: CDR1 SGHRS, CDR2 YFSETQ. V lost 3 bases to trimming and J lost 3 bases; unmatched junction nucleotides: 9. The CDR3 covers 16 residues. CDR3 bases: TGCGCCAGCAGCTCCTCCAGCGGGGGGGTCAACTACGAGCAGTACTTC. As protein: CASSSSSGGVNYEQYF. Full variable domain (missing parts from reference TRBV5-1 and TRBJ2-7): KAGVTQTPRYLIKTRGQQVTLSCSPISGHRSVSWYQQTPGQGLQFLFEYFSETQRNKGNFPGRFSGRQFSNSRSEMNVSTLELGDSALYLCASSSSSGGVNYEQYFGPGTRLTVT.

The table lists this clonotype with a few counts. This chain links TRBV29-1 with TRBJ2-3; 14 bases are shared with TRBD2. This CDR3 has 17 residues. Germline V gene lookup returns CDR1 SQVTM and CDR2 ANQGSEA. In DNA, the CDR3 is TGCATGGGCCAGGGACTAGCGGGGGTGGGGGGCACAGATACGCAGTATTTT. Its translation: CMGQGLAGVGGTDTQYF.

The sample holds a few counts of this clonotype. The chain combines TRBV4-3 with TRBJ1-6; D gene unclear. Germline V lookup: CDR1 LGHNA, CDR2 YSLEER. The V and J ends lost 4 bases and 8 bases respectively, with 9 bases between them. The CDR3 spans 13 residues. The CDR3 loop reads CASSPRWDSPLHF. The CDR3 DNA follows: TGCGCCAGCAGCCCCCGTTGGGATTCACCCCTCCACTTT.

This clonotype has more than one count but fewer than ten. The CDR3 protein is CASSNRTSGTGELFF. The DNA of the CDR3 is TGCGCCAGCAGCAATCGCACTTCTGGCACCGGGGAGCTGTTTTTT. This chain joins TRBV4-1 and TRBJ2-2; no definite D call. V lost 5 bases and J lost 4, with 14 bases in between. The CDR3 has 15 residues. Germline assignment: CDR1 MGHRA and CDR2 YSYEKL.